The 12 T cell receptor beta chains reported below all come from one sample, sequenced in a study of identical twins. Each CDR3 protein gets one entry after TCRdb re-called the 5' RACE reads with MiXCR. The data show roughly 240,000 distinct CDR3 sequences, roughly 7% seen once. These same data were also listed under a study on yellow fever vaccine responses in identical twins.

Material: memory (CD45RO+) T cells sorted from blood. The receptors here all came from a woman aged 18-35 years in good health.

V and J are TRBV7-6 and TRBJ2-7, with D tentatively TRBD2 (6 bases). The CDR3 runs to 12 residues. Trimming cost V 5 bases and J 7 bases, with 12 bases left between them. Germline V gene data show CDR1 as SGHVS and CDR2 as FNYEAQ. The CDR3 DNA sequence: TGTGCCAGCAGCGGGGGACTTGGGGAGCAGTACTTC. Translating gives CASSGGLGEQYF. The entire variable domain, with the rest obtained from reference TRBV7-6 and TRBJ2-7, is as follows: GAGVSQSPRYKVTKRGQDVALRCDPISGHVSLYWYRQALGQGPEFLTYFNYEAQQDKSGLPNDRFSAERPEGSISTLTIQRTEQRDSAMYRCASSGGLGEQYFGPGTRLTVT.

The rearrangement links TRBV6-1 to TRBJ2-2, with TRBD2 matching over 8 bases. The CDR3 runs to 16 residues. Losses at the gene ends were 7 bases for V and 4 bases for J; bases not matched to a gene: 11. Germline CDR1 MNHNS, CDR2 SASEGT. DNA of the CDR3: TGTGCCAGCACTAGACGCGGACTAGCAGCCACCGGGGAGCTGTTTTTT. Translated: CASTRRGLAATGELFF.

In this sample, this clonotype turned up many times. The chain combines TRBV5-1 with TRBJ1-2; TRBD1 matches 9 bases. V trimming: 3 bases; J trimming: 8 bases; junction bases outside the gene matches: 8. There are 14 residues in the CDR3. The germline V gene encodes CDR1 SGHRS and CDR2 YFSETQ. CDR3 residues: CASSSAGTGTGYTF. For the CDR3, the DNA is TGCGCCAGCAGCTCCGCCGGGACAGGGACGGGCTACACCTTC.

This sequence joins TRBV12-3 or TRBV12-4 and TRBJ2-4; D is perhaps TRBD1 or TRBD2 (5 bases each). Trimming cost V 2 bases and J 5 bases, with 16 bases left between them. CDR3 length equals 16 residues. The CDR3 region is CASSLRLGVTENIQYF. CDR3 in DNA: TGTGCCAGCAGTTTACGGTTGGGGGTCACGGAAAACATTCAGTACTTC.

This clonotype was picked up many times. The CDR3 loop is CAISPGLAGEQFF. As DNA, the CDR3 is TGTGCCATCAGTCCCGGACTAGCGGGTGAGCAGTTCTTC. This chain connects TRBV10-3 to TRBJ2-1; TRBD2 matches 11 bases. Germline loops: CDR1 ENHRY, CDR2 SYGVKD. Trimming took 5 bases from V and 9 from J; bases not matched to a gene: 3. The CDR3 spans 13 residues.

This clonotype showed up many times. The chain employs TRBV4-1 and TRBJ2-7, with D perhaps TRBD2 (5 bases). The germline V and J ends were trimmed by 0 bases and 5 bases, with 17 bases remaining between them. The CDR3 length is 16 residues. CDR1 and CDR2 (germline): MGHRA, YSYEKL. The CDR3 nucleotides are TGCGCCAGCAGCCAAGATCATGTCGGTACCGGGGACGAGCAGTACTTC. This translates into CASSQDHVGTGDEQYF.

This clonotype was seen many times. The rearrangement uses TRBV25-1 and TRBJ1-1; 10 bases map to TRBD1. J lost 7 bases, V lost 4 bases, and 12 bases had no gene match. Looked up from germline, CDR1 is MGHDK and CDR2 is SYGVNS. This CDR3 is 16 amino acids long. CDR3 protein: CASSADRGLSKGEAFF. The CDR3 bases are TGTGCCAGCAGTGCGGACAGGGGGTTATCGAAGGGTGAAGCTTTCTTT. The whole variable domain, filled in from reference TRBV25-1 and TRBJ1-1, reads EADIYQTPRYLVIGTGKKITLECSQTMGHDKMYWYQQDPGMELHLIHYSYGVNSTEKGDLSSESTVSRIRTEHFPLTLESARPSHTSQYLCASSADRGLSKGEAFFGQGTRLTVV.

The chain's CDR3 is CASSSARGKVHEQFF. In DNA, the CDR3 is TGTGCCAGCAGTTCCGCTAGGGGGAAGGTCCATGAGCAGTTCTTC. The chain recombines TRBV6-2 or TRBV6-3 with TRBJ2-1; TRBD1 might be the D (6 bases). The CDR3 sequence is 15 residues long. V lost 4 bases to trimming and J lost 8 bases, with 18 bases between them. The germline gives CDR1 MNHEY, CDR2 SVGEGT.

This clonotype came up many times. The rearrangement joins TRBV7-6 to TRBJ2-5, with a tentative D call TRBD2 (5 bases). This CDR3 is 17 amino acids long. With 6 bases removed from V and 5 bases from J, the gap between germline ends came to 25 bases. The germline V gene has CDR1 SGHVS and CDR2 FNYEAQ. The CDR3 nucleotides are TGTGCCAGCAGTTCCCCGGACTCAATGGGCTTTACGGAGACCCAGTACTTC. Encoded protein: CASSSPDSMGFTETQYF.

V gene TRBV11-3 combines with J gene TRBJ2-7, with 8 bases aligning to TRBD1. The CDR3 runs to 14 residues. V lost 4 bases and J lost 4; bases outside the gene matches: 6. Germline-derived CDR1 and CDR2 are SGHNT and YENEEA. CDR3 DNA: TGTGCCAGCAGCTCGATGGACAGGGTATACGAGCAGTACTTC. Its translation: CASSSMDRVYEQYF.

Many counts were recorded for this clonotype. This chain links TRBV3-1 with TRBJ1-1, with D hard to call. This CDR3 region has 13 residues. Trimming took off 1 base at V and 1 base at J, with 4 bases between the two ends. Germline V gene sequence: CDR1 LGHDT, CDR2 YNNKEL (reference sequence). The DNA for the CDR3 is TGTGCCAGCAGCCAAGGATGGAACACTGAAGCTTTCTTT. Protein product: CASSQGWNTEAFF.

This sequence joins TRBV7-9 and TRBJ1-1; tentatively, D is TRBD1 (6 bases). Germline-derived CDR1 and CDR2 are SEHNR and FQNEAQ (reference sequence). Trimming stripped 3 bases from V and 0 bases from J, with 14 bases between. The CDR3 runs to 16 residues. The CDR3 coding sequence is TGTGCCAGCAGCTTGGTAACAGGGTACATGAACACTGAAGCTTTCTTT. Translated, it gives CASSLVTGYMNTEAFF.